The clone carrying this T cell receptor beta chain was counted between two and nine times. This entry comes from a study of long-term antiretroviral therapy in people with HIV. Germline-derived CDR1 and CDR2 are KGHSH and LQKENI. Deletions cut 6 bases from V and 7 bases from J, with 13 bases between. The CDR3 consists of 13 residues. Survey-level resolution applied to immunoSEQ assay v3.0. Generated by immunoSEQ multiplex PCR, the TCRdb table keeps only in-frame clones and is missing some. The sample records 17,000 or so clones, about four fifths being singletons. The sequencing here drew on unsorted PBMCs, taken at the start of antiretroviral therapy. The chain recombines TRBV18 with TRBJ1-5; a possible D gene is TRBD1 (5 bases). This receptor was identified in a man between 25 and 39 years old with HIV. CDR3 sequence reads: CASSPGQQQPQHF. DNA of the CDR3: TGTGCCAGCTCCCCCGGACAACAGCAGCCCCAGCATTTT.